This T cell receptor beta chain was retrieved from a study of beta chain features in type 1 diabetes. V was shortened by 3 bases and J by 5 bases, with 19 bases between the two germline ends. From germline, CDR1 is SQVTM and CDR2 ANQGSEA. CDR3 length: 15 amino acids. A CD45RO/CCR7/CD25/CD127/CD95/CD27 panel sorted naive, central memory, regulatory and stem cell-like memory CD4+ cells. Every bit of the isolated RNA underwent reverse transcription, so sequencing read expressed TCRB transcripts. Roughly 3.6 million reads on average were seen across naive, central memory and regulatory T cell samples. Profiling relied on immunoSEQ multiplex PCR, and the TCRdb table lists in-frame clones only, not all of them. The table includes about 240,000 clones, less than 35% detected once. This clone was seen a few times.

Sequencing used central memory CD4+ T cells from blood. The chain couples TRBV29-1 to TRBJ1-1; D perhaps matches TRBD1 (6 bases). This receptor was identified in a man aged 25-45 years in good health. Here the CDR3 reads CSVDPGRVGQTEAFF. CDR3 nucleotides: TGCAGCGTTGATCCCGGGCGGGTAGGACAGACTGAAGCTTTCTTT.